The sequence of this T cell receptor beta chain was determined in a study of graft-versus-host responses after intestinal transplantation. This clone was counted once. The antigen is not known. Profiled with immunoSEQ multiplex PCR; TCRdb holds only in-frame clones, not every one. The sample includes under 100,000 clones, 92% of them seen just once. The TCR sequence derives from a human donor who was the organ donor for an intestinal transplant. The sample was unstimulated CD8+ T cells sorted from spleen or lymph node cells, taken before transplant.

Here the CDR3 DNA reads TGTGCCAGCTCACCATGGGACAGGGGTCCAGATACGCAGTATTTT. Its protein is CASSPWDRGPDTQYF. This chain links TRBV18 with TRBJ2-3, with 10 bases fitting TRBD1. V was clipped by 2 bases and J by 4 bases; unmatched bases: 3. The CDR3 loop spans 15 amino acids. The germline V gene has CDR1 KGHSH and CDR2 LQKENI.